This T cell receptor beta chain was profiled in a study of monozygotic twins with inflammatory bowel disease. A template switching step added UMIs, each with a 6-nucleotide sample barcode. Using the 5' RACE reads, TCRdb records one entry per CDR3 protein without DNA. The repertoire table contains about 300,000 distinct CDR3 sequences. This clonotype originated in a human donor with ulcerative colitis or Crohn's disease, or a healthy co-twin of an affected twin (not recorded which). Input material: blood.

The CDR3 loop is CASSKYATDTNYGYTF. V is TRBV14 and J is TRBJ1-2; absent DNA, TCRdb's TRBD1 call cannot be checked. This CDR3 comprises 16 residues. The germline CDR1 and CDR2 sequences are SGHDN and FVKESK.